This T cell receptor (beta chain) was obtained from a study of T cell responses to AZD1222 COVID-19 vaccine. The CDR3 contains 16 residues. Unmatched junction bases numbered 9, after V lost 4 bases and J lost 7 bases. Germline loops: CDR1 LGHNA, CDR2 YNFKEQ. Sequencing used immunoSEQ multiplex PCR; TCRdb keeps in-frame clones, though not all of them. This table holds about 85,000 clones, roughly 90% found once. The receptor was derived from an adult in good health. The chain combines TRBV4-2 with TRBJ2-1, with 11 bases aligning to TRBD2. The input for sequencing was peripheral blood, taken on day 0 of AZD1222 vaccination. The CDR3 DNA follows: TGTGCCAGCAGCCCACTTAGCGGGGGGGCCGGGAATGAGCAGTTCTTC. It specifies CASSPLSGGAGNEQFF.